In its sample, the clone carrying this TCR beta chain was seen once. The data derive from a study of control samples from healthy donors and cancer patients. The assay was immunoSEQ multiplex PCR, and TCRdb's table has in-frame clones only and misses some. The sample lists 160,000 or so clones; 95% to 96% were seen once. The germline gives CDR1 LNHDA, CDR2 SQIVND (reference sequence). Germline trimming cut 10 bases from V and 9 bases from J; bases unmatched to any gene: 14. There are 15 residues in the CDR3. Sequences were obtained from blood. This receptor was obtained from a young woman in good health. The chain is built from TRBV19 and TRBJ1-5; TRBD1 aligns across 11 bases. CDR3 DNA: TGTGCCACTCGGACAGGGGGCGTTGGAGTTGGGCCCCAGCATTTT. Translating it yields CATRTGGVGVGPQHF.